The present T cell receptor (beta chain) was sequenced within a study of cytotoxic CD8 clonotypes in ibrutinib-treated CLL. Study-wide background: The study included roughly 10 relapsed/refractory and 15 treatment-naive patients; 17 to 18 had IGHV unmutated disease. Findings of the study overall: Public clonotypes showed up rarely, and on treatment they shrank or held steady. Clonality rose at ibrutinib response and fell back toward baseline at progression.

Looked up from germline, CDR1 is LNHDA and CDR2 is SQIVND (reference sequence). The CDR3 contains 12 residues. Trimming left V 7 bases short and J 0 bases short, with 6 bases between. In regard to this clone: Its antigen is still unknown.

TCRdb's copy holds only in-frame clones and misses some; the assay was immunoSEQ multiplex PCR. The sample holds around 7,900 clones, roughly 70% seen once. The TCR originated in a human donor with chronic lymphocytic leukemia. The chain links TRBV19 to TRBJ1-1; D call uncertain. This material consisted of PBMCs, taken before ibrutinib treatment. The CDR3 DNA reads TGTGCCAGTACCTCAGTGAACACTGAAGCTTTCTTT. Translated: CASTSVNTEAFF.